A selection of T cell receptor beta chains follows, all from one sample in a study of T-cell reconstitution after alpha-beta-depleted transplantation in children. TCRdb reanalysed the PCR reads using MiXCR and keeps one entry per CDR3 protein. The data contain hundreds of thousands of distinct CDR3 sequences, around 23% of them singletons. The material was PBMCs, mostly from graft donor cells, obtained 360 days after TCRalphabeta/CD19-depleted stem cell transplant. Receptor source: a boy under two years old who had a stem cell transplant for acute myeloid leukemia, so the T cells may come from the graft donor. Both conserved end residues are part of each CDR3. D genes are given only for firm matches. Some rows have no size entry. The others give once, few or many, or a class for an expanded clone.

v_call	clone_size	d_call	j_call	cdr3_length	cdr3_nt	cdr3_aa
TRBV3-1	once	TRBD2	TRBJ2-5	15	TGTGCCAGCAGCCAGATAAGCGGGGGTGCAGAGACCCAGTACTTC	CASSQISGGAETQYF
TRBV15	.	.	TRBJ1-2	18	TGTGCCACCAGCAGAGAGCAGCAGGGTGTGAGATCCAACTATGGCTACACCTTC	CATSREQQGVRSNYGYTF
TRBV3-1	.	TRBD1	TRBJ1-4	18	TGTGCCAGCAGTCCCGGGACAGGGGGCGCCCCGAGGAGGGAAAAACTGTTTTTT	CASSPGTGGAPRREKLFF
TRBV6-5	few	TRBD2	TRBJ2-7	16	TGTGCCAGCAGTTACTTAGCGGGGGCTAGCTCCTACGAGCAGTACTTC	CASSYLAGASSYEQYF
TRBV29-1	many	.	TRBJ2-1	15	TGCAGCGTGGCGCAAGAGCCTCCCTCCCACAATGAGCAGTTCTTC	CSVAQEPPSHNEQFF
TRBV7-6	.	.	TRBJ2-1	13	TGTGCCAGCAGCTTAGCGACAGGCGGCGAGCAGTTCTTC	CASSLATGGEQFF
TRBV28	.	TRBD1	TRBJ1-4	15	TGTGCCAGCCGGGACAGGGGATCTGAAATGGAAAAACTGTTTTTT	CASRDRGSEMEKLFF
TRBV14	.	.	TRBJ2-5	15	TGTGCCAGCAGCCAAGGGTCCAGCGGCCAAGAGACCCAGTACTTC	CASSQGSSGQETQYF
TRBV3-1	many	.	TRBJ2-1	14	TGTGCCAGCAGCCCCCGGACAGCTCGTAATGAGCAGTTCTTC	CASSPRTARNEQFF
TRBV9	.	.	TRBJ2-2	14	TGTGCCAGCAGCGTTGACCTGAACACCGGGGAGCTGTTTTTT	CASSVDLNTGELFF
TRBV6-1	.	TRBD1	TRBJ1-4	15	TGTGCCACCCGGGACAGGGGTTCGGGGTATGAAAAACTGTTTTTT	CATRDRGSGYEKLFF
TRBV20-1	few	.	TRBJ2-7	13	TGCAGTGCTTTAAGGGACTTCACCTACGAGCAGTACTTC	CSALRDFTYEQYF
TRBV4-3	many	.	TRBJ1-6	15	TGCGCCAGCAGCCAAGATGCTAGGGGTAATTCACCCCTCCACTTT	CASSQDARGNSPLHF
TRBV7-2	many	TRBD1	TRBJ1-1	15	TGTGCCAGCAGCGAACTCAGGGGGACGGACCCTGAAGCTTTCTTT	CASSELRGTDPEAFF
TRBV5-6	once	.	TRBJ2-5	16	TGTGCCAGCAGCTTTAAGCGGTCGGGCGGCCAAGAGACCCAGTACTTC	CASSFKRSGGQETQYF
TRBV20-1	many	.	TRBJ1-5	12	TGCAGCGATTCCGGGTACAATCAGCCCCAGCATTTT	CSDSGYNQPQHF
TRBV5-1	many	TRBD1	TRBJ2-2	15	TGCGCCAGCAGCTCCGACAGGGGGGCCACCGGGGAGCTGTTTTTT	CASSSDRGATGELFF
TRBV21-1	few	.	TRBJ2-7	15	TGTGCCAGCAGCAACCCTGGGGGGGAGCCCTACGAGCAGTACTTC	CASSNPGGEPYEQYF
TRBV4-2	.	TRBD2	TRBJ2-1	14	TGTGCCAGCAGCCAAGGGACTAGGGTCAATGAGCAGTTCTTC	CASSQGTRVNEQFF
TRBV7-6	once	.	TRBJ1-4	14	TGTGCCAGCAGCGGCGGGGGACCAAATGAAAAACTGTTTTTT	CASSGGGPNEKLFF
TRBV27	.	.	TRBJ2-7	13	TGTGCCAGCAGTTGGGGCCGAACCTACGAGCAGTACTTC	CASSWGRTYEQYF
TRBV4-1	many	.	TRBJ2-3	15	TGCGCCAGCAGCCAAGATAGGGGATTCAGGGATACGCAGTATTTT	CASSQDRGFRDTQYF
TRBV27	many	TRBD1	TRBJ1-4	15	TGTGCCAGCAGTTTAATAAGACAGGGAAATGAAAAACTGTTTTTT	CASSLIRQGNEKLFF
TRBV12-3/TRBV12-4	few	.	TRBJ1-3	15	TGTGCCAGCAGTTTTTGGGGAAATGCTGGAAACACCATATATTTT	CASSFWGNAGNTIYF
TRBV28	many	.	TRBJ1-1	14	TGTGCCAGCAGTTTAGACCGGGCGCTCACTGAAGCTTTCTTT	CASSLDRALTEAFF
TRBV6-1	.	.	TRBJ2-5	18	TGTGCCAGCAGTCCTGACCCCGCTTGGATACACGAACGGGAGACCCAGTACTTC	CASSPDPAWIHERETQYF
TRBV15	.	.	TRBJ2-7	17	TGTGCCACCAGCAGAGGCCGTGGGGGGGCACGGCCCTACGAGCAGTACTTC	CATSRGRGGARPYEQYF
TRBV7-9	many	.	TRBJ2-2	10	TGTGCCACCGCAACCGGGGAGCTGTTTTTT	CATATGELFF
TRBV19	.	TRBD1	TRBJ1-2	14	TGTGCCAGTAGTAGGGGACAGGGAGAACGAGGCTACACCTTC	CASSRGQGERGYTF
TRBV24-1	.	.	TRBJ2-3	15	TGTGCCACCAGTGATACAGGGATAAGCACAGATACGCAGTATTTT	CATSDTGISTDTQYF
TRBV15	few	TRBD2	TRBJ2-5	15	TGTGCCACCAGCAGAGATCTCGCGGGGGAACGAACCCAGTACTTC	CATSRDLAGERTQYF
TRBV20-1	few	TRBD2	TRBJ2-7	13	TGCAGTGCCGTCCTAGCGGGGGGAAACGAGCAGTACTTC	CSAVLAGGNEQYF
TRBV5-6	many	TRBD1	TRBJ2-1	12	TGTGCCAGCAGCCATGAGGGGACAGGGTCGGTCTTC	CASSHEGTGSVF
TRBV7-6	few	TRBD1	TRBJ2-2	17	TGTGCCAGCAGCCTGTCGTCCGGGACAGGGGTGACCGGGGAGCTGTTTTTT	CASSLSSGTGVTGELFF
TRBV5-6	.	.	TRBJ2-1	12	TGTGCCAGCAGCTCGCTAGGGATTGAGCAGTTCTTC	CASSSLGIEQFF
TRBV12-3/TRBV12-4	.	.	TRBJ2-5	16	TGTGCCAGCAGTTTACGTCGGCTAGTGGAGCAAGAGACCCAGTACTTC	CASSLRRLVEQETQYF
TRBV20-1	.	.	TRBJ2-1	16	TGCAGTGCTCCCCTCGGACCCCAACCCCCCTACAATGAGCAGTTCTTC	CSAPLGPQPPYNEQFF
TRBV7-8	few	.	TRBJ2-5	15	TGTGCCAGCAGCCCACTAAGACAGGGAGGGGAGACCCAGTACTTC	CASSPLRQGGETQYF
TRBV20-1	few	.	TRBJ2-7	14	TGCAGTGCTAGATCCCTAGCAGCAACCTACGAGCAGTACTTC	CSARSLAATYEQYF
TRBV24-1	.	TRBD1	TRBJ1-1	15	TGTGCCACCAGTGACCCGGGACAGCCGAACACTGAAGCTTTCTTT	CATSDPGQPNTEAFF
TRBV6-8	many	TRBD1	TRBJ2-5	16	TGTGCCAGCAGTTACGTCCGAGGGGACAGGCAAGAGACCCAGTACTTC	CASSYVRGDRQETQYF
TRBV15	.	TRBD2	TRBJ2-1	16	TGTGCCACCAGCAGAGATTTGCCGGGGGGCTACAATGAGCAGTTCTTC	CATSRDLPGGYNEQFF
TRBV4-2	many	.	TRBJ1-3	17	TGTGCCAGCAGCCAAGATCGCCGAAGTACGCAAGGGAACACCATATATTTT	CASSQDRRSTQGNTIYF
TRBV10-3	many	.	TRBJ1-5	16	TGTGCCATCAGTGAGTTCGCTGACAGTCAAAATCAGCCCCAGCATTTT	CAISEFADSQNQPQHF
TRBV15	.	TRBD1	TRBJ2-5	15	TGTGCCACCAGCGGTACAGGGGTTCGCCAAGAGACCCAGTACTTC	CATSGTGVRQETQYF
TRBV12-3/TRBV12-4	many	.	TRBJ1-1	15	TGTGCCAGCAGTTTGAGCCCTACAGGGTACACTGAAGCTTTCTTT	CASSLSPTGYTEAFF
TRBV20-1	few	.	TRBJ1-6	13	TGCAGTGCGAGCCCGAGCGGGGATTCACCCCTCCACTTT	CSASPSGDSPLHF
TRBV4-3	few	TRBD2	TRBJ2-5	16	TGCGCCAGCAGCCGCGGACGGGGGGGCATAAGGGAGACCCAGTACTTC	CASSRGRGGIRETQYF
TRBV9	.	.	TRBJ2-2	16	TGTGCCAGCAGCGTGGGAAGGGATCGGTACACCGGGGAGCTGTTTTTT	CASSVGRDRYTGELFF
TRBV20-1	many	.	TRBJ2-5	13	TGCAGTGCTAGACGTACCCTACAAGAGACCCAGTACTTC	CSARRTLQETQYF
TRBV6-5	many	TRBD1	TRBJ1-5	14	TGTGCCAGCAGTAATGACAGGGGACAACAGCCCCAGCATTTT	CASSNDRGQQPQHF
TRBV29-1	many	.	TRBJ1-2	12	TGCAGCGTCGGGACGGATTATGATGGCTACACCTTC	CSVGTDYDGYTF
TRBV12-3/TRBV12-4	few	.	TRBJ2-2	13	TGTGCCACCCGGGACTCTACGACCGGGGAGCTGTTTTTT	CATRDSTTGELFF